This TCR beta chain stems from a study of blood T cell repertoires in COVID-19. Study-wide context: Sources were T cells, B-cell-depleted T cells, or PBMCs; the material itself was cDNA or gDNA.

In the study's own analysis: Reference gene primers were amplified, and this amplification served to estimate nucleated cell counts. The protocol was immunoSEQ multiplex PCR, while the TCRdb copy is restricted to in-frame clones and leaves out a portion. Clonal size and the V and J genes are those of that table, whereas D and trimming came from the DNA. The repertoire has about 200,000 clones, 81% of them found once; the top ten carry roughly 7.9%. Trimming removed 5 bases from V and 4 bases from J; junction bases left unmatched: 5. The CDR3 covers 13 residues. Germline CDR1 is SGHKS and CDR2 is YYEKEE (reference sequence).

This TCR was sampled from a woman at least 80 years old with acute or convalescent COVID-19. The sequenced sample was peripheral blood. The chain is built from TRBV5-5 and TRBJ2-5; 7 positions match TRBD1. The CDR3 DNA follows: TGTGCCAGCAGAGAAACAGGGGCAGAGACCCAGTACTTC. It encodes CASRETGAETQYF. Using reference TRBV5-5 and TRBJ2-5 for the parts outside the CDR3, the full variable domain is DAGVTQSPTHLIKTRGQQVTLRCSPISGHKSVSWYQQVLGQGPQFIFQYYEKEERGRGNFPDRFSARQFPNYSSELNVNALLLGDSALYLCASRETGAETQYFGPGTRLLVL.